This paragraph covers one T cell receptor (beta chain) sequence. No antigen is known for it. With 1 base removed from V and 4 bases from J, the gap between germline ends came to 16 bases. Looked up from germline, CDR1 is MNHEY and CDR2 is SVGEGT. CDR3 length: 16 amino acids. Staff drew 9 to 10 milliliters of peripheral blood from each donor. The data are from a study of blood T cells in healthy people across ages. Across the study: Template switching retrieved approximately one barcoded beta molecule for each two T cells. Regarding the study as a whole: The percentage of naive T cells correlated strongly with TCR beta diversity.

A second PCR, run for 7 to 11 cycles, used a sample-barcoded 5' primer plus a J-beta primer mix. Each CDR3 protein gets one entry after TCRdb re-called the 5' RACE reads with MiXCR. This table holds about 720,000 distinct CDR3 sequences, 20% to 25% found once. Separately, the same data were catalogued under a study of T cells of mothers and their children.

V gene TRBV6-2 or TRBV6-3 combines with J gene TRBJ1-1; D call uncertain. This clonotype originated in a boy aged 5-17 years in good health. The sequencing input was blood. The CDR3 reads CASSYFPAGGGTEAFF. CDR3 bases: TGTGCCAGCAGTTACTTCCCGGCGGGCGGTGGCACTGAAGCTTTCTTT.